The 7 T cell receptor beta chains reported below all come from one sample, sequenced in a study of T cell responses to AZD1222 COVID-19 vaccine. TCRdb's table, derived via immunoSEQ multiplex PCR, lists solely in-frame clones and lacks some. The sample yields about 120,000 clones, approximately 90% seen once. This material consisted of peripheral blood, taken 28 days after the second AZD1222 dose. Every receptor here comes from an adult who received the AZD1222 COVID-19 vaccine.

The chain uses TRBV23-1 and TRBJ1-5; 7 bases map to TRBD1. TRBV23-1 is an open reading frame, and its role is uncertain. V trimming: 0 bases; J trimming: 6 bases; junction bases outside the gene matches: 5. The CDR3 extends over 15 amino acids. The CDR3 sequence is CASSQSKTGSQPQHF. Written as DNA, the CDR3 is TGCGCCAGCAGTCAATCGAAGACAGGGAGTCAGCCCCAGCATTTT.

The chain links TRBV4-2 to TRBJ1-1, with D possibly matching TRBD1 (5 bases). The CDR3 runs to 17 residues. V lost 2 bases to trimming and J lost 2 bases, with 18 bases between them. Germline CDR1 is LGHNA and CDR2 is YNFKEQ. For the CDR3, the DNA is TGTGCCAGCAGCCAATTAAAAGGGACGGAACAAAACACTGAAGCTTTCTTT. Its translation is CASSQLKGTEQNTEAFF.

This chain joins TRBV3-1 (or the pseudogene TRBV3-2) and TRBJ2-3; tentative D call: TRBD2 (6 bases). Trimming took 4 bases from V and 4 from J, leaving 9 bases between them. The CDR3 is 13 residues long. Germline V gene lookup returns CDR1 LGHDT and CDR2 YNNKEL (reference sequence). CDR3 coding DNA: TGTGCCAGCAGCCCGCCGGGGGCAGATACGCAGTATTTT. Amino acids: CASSPPGADTQYF.

The V call is TRBV4-2, the J call TRBJ1-2, with unresolved D. The CDR3 runs 15 residues. The V gene lost 4 bases and the J gene lost 4 bases, with 16 bases spanning the gap. The germline V gene encodes CDR1 LGHNA and CDR2 YNFKEQ. The CDR3 loop reads CASSPGSGFFYGYTF. The CDR3 DNA follows: TGTGCCAGCAGCCCAGGTTCCGGGTTCTTCTATGGCTACACCTTC.

J is TRBJ2-2 and V is TRBV7-3, with 7 nucleotides matching TRBD2. The germline V gene encodes CDR1 SGHTA and CDR2 FQGTGA. V lost 5 bases and J lost 0; bases outside the gene matches: 6. The CDR3 contains 16 residues. In DNA, the CDR3 is TGTGCCAGCAGCCCTAGCGGACCAGCGAACACCGGGGAGCTGTTTTTT. This translates into CASSPSGPANTGELFF.

This clone was seen only a few times. The chain uses TRBV4-2 and TRBJ2-7; D uncertain. V was shortened by 2 bases and J by 5 bases, with 13 bases between the two germline ends. The CDR3 sequence is 14 residues long. CDR1 and CDR2 (germline): LGHNA, YNFKEQ. The chain's CDR3 is CASSQPSRRDEQYF. CDR3 in DNA: TGTGCCAGCAGCCAACCTTCGCGAAGGGACGAGCAGTACTTC.

This rearrangement joins TRBV2 to TRBJ2-7; 11 positions match TRBD2. V dropped 10 bases and J dropped 1; count of bases not matched to a gene: 12. This CDR3 spans 16 amino acids. CDR1 is SNHLY, CDR2 FYNNEI, per germline. The CDR3 bases are TGTGCCAAAACTAGCGGGAGTGCCCCAGGGTCCTACGAGCAGTACTTC. Amino acid sequence: CAKTSGSAPGSYEQYF.